This entry describes one TCR beta chain. The sample originates from a study of blood T cell repertoires in COVID-19. Overall study: COVID-19 samples, acute and convalescent, were from the United States, Italy and Spain. In each case, the material was cDNA or gDNA derived from T cells, B-cell-depleted T cells, or PBMCs.

Clones were read by immunoSEQ multiplex PCR, and TCRdb kept only the in-frame ones, dropping some. The sample lists under 350,000 clones; around 84% were seen once. In germline, CDR1 is SGHDN, CDR2 FVKESK. With 5 bases removed from V and 5 bases from J, the gap between germline ends came to 19 bases. The length of the CDR3 is 15 residues. Enrollees, about 18 to 100 years old, lived in roughly 24 US areas. Grouping used clinical history reported by participants in a survey and questionnaire. The chain combines TRBV14 with TRBJ2-7, with D possibly being TRBD1 (6 bases). Sequencing was performed on PBMCs or T cells enriched from blood (not recorded which). The sequence was obtained from a man aged 25 to 40 who had recovered from COVID-19. The CDR3 sequence is CASSRKGGLEHEQYF. The CDR3 DNA follows: TGTGCCAGCAGCAGGAAAGGGGGTCTGGAGCACGAGCAGTACTTC.